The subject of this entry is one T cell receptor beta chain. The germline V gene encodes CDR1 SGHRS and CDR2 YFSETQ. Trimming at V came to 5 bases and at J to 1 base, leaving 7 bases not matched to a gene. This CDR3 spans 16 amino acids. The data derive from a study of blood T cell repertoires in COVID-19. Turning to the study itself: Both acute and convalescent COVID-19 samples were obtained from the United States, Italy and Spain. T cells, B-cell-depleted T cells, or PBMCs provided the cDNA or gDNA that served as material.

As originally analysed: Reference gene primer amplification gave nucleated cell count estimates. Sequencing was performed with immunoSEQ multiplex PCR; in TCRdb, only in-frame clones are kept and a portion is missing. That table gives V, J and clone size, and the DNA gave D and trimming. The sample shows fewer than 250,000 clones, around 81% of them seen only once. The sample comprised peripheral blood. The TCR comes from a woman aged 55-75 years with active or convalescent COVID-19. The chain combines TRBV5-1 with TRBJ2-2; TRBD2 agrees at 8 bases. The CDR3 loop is CASRAPGLGNTGELFF. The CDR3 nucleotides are TGCGCCAGCAGAGCCCCGGGACTAGGGAACACCGGGGAGCTGTTTTTT.